This T cell receptor (beta chain) came from a study of shared clonotypes between healthy human individuals. Study conclusions and caveats: Of the naive CD4 clonotypes, approximately 5% were shared across a handful of donors.

TCRdb keeps only in-frame clones here, not all; method: immunoSEQ multiplex PCR. The data contain around 1.5 million clones, 95% to 99% of them singletons. Notes on this clone: The antigen is unknown.

This CDR3 is 13 amino acids long. V lost 6 bases to trimming and J lost 2 bases, with 11 bases between them. Germline CDR1 and CDR2: MRHNA and SNTAGT. Specimen: naive CD4+ T cells sorted from blood. As for subset: CD45RA+ positively selected. The sequence came from a man aged 25-40 years in good health. The chain links TRBV6-4 to TRBJ2-7; D may be TRBD1 or TRBD2 (5 bases each). This CDR3 reads CASRGDVAYEQYF. DNA of the CDR3: TGTGCCAGCAGAGGGGACGTCGCCTACGAGCAGTACTTC.